The 31 T cell receptor beta chains listed next were all sequenced from one sample in a study of blood T cell repertoires in COVID-19. Sequenced by immunoSEQ multiplex PCR; TCRdb stores in-frame clones only, minus some. The sample lists about 97,000 clones; approximately 90% were seen once. The sample consisted of peripheral blood. These receptors were obtained from a man aged 60 to 69 with acute or convalescent COVID-19.

This chain connects TRBV5-1 to TRBJ1-2; 9 bases fit TRBD1. The CDR3 runs to 14 residues. The trim removed 2 bases at V and 7 bases at J, leaving 6 bases unmatched. CDR1 is SGHRS, CDR2 YFSETQ, per germline. DNA of the CDR3: TGCGCCAGCAGCTTTAGGACAGGGGACCCTGGCTACACCTTC. It encodes CASSFRTGDPGYTF. The whole variable domain, filled in from reference TRBV5-1 and TRBJ1-2, reads KAGVTQTPRYLIKTRGQQVTLSCSPISGHRSVSWYQQTPGQGLQFLFEYFSETQRNKGNFPGRFSGRQFSNSRSEMNVSTLELGDSALYLCASSFRTGDPGYTFGSGTRLTVV.

The table lists this clone with a count of one. V usage is TRBV20-1 and J usage is TRBJ2-2; D not resolved. Trimming shortened V by 3 bases and J by 4 bases, and 9 bases separated the two germline ends. This CDR3 has 13 amino acids. Germline loops: CDR1 DFQATT, CDR2 SNEGSKA (reference sequence). CDR3 nucleotide sequence: TGCAGTGCTAGTGGTCAGGTCACCGGGGAGCTGTTTTTT. Translated: CSASGQVTGELFF.

The chain links TRBV3-1 (or the pseudogene TRBV3-2) to TRBJ1-1; unclear D gene. Trimming removed 7 bases from V and 2 bases from J, with 11 bases in between. This CDR3 has 13 amino acids. In germline, CDR1 is LGHDT, CDR2 YNNKEL (reference sequence). CDR3 DNA sequence: TGTGCCAGCACTCTCGGGGTTAACACTGAAGCTTTCTTT. This sequence encodes CASTLGVNTEAFF.

The chain couples TRBV3-1 (or the pseudogene TRBV3-2) to TRBJ1-1, with 9 positions matching TRBD1. Germline V gives CDR1 LGHDT, CDR2 YNNKEL (reference sequence). The CDR3 runs 15 residues. Losses at the gene ends were 4 bases for V and 1 base for J; bases not matched to a gene: 4. DNA for the CDR3: TGTGCCAGCAGCCGCCTACAGGGGGCGAACACTGAAGCTTTCTTT. As protein: CASSRLQGANTEAFF.

This chain connects TRBV6-5 to TRBJ1-3; no clear D gene. CDR1 and CDR2 from the germline V gene are MNHEY and SVGAGI. V lost 2 bases to trimming and J lost 3 bases, with 8 bases between them. The CDR3 consists of 14 residues. The CDR3 coding sequence is TGTGCCAGCAGTTACGCGGAGGGTGGAAACACCATATATTTT. The encoded protein is CASSYAEGGNTIYF.

This clone appeared a single time. V is TRBV7-9 and J is TRBJ2-3; 8 nucleotides match TRBD1. This CDR3 has 15 residues. V lost 5 bases to trimming and J lost 3 bases; unmatched junction nucleotides: 7. In germline, CDR1 is SEHNR, CDR2 FQNEAQ (reference sequence). CDR3 sequence (DNA): TGTGCCAGCAGCCCAAGGACAGGGTTAACAGATACGCAGTATTTT. It codes for CASSPRTGLTDTQYF.

The gene calls are TRBV29-1 and TRBJ1-1; possible D gene TRBD1, 6 bases. CDR1 is SQVTM, CDR2 ANQGSEA, per germline. CDR3 size: 11 residues. The germline V and J ends were trimmed by 4 bases and 11 bases, with 14 bases remaining between them. In DNA, the CDR3 is TGCAGCGTTGCGCCCGGGACACCGGCTTTCTTT. Translating gives CSVAPGTPAFF.

The chain carries TRBV11-2 and TRBJ1-2; D is unclear. Deletions cut 5 bases from V and 4 bases from J, with 20 bases between. This CDR3 is 16 amino acids long. Germline V gene sequence: CDR1 SGHAT, CDR2 FQNNGV. CDR3 protein: CASSPVNRLEGYGYTF. The CDR3 nucleotides read TGTGCCAGCAGCCCTGTAAACCGACTCGAGGGCTATGGCTACACCTTC.

The rearrangement uses TRBV27 and TRBJ2-7; D perhaps matches TRBD2 (5 bases). The germline CDR1 and CDR2 sequences are MNHEY and SMNVEV (reference sequence). CDR3 length equals 15 residues. V was shortened by 0 bases and J by 7 bases, with 16 bases between the two germline ends. The CDR3 reads CASSLSYGLPGEQYF. The CDR3 coding sequence is TGTGCCAGCAGTTTATCCTACGGACTCCCTGGGGAGCAGTACTTC.

The genes are TRBV30 and TRBJ1-4; D might be TRBD1 (6 bases). The V gene lost 3 bases and the J gene lost 6 bases, with 14 bases spanning the gap. This CDR3 comprises 14 residues. Germline V gives CDR1 GTSNPN, CDR2 SVGIG (reference sequence). Here the CDR3 DNA reads TGTGCCTGGAGCCAGGCAGGGGCCGATGAAAAACTGTTTTTT. This codes for CAWSQAGADEKLFF.

In nucleotides, the CDR3 is TGTGCCAGCAGCTCAGGGGACAGAAACACTGAAGCTTTCTTT. Translation gives CASSSGDRNTEAFF. V is TRBV11-2 and J is TRBJ1-1; TRBD1 aligns across 7 bases. There are 14 residues in the CDR3. Looked up from germline, CDR1 is SGHAT and CDR2 is FQNNGV. J was trimmed by 2 bases and V by 4 bases; bases with no gene match: 4.

This sequence joins TRBV6-1 and TRBJ1-1, with TRBD1 matching over 7 bases. This CDR3 region has 16 residues. V shed 1 base and J 0 bases; nucleotides not matched to a gene: 5. In germline, CDR1 is MNHNS, CDR2 SASEGT. Here the CDR3 reads CASSEETGSMNTEAFF. As DNA, the CDR3 is TGTGCCAGCAGTGAAGAGACAGGGAGTATGAACACTGAAGCTTTCTTT.

The chain has TRBV12-3 or TRBV12-4 and TRBJ1-2; D might be TRBD1 (5 bases). With 6 bases removed from V and 7 bases from J, the gap between germline ends came to 15 bases. The CDR3 consists of 13 residues. The CDR3 DNA follows: TGTGCCAGCAGGGTCAGGGAAACAGGTGGCTACACCTTC. It is translated as CASRVRETGGYTF.

This clone was recorded once. The chain is built from TRBV7-2 and TRBJ1-4, with a tentative D call TRBD1 (6 bases). The CDR3 totals 16 residues. Trimming shortened V by 5 bases and J by 0 bases, and 13 bases separated the two germline ends. Per germline, CDR1 SGHTA and CDR2 FQGNSA. This chain's CDR3 is CASSPRTAATNEKLFF. The CDR3 bases are TGTGCCAGCAGCCCCAGGACAGCCGCAACTAATGAAAAACTGTTTTTT.

The V gene is TRBV5-8, the J gene TRBJ1-2, with D uncertain. There are 16 residues in the CDR3. The V gene lost 1 base and the J gene lost 0 bases, with 13 bases spanning the gap. Germline assignment: CDR1 SGHTS and CDR2 YDEGEE. The CDR3 sequence: CASSLIGRGTNYGYTF. CDR3 nucleotide sequence: TGTGCCAGCAGCTTGATCGGACGGGGTACTAACTATGGCTACACCTTC.

The CDR3 DNA follows: TGCGCCAGCAGCACCCTAGGTGGGACTAGCTACAATGAGCAGTTCTTC. Translation: CASSTLGGTSYNEQFF. The rearrangement uses TRBV5-1 and TRBJ2-1; the match to TRBD2 covers 8 bases. Per germline, CDR1 SGHRS and CDR2 YFSETQ. The CDR3 extends over 16 amino acids. Unmatched junction bases numbered 9, after V lost 4 bases and J lost 3 bases.

The genes are TRBV6-5 and TRBJ1-1, with a possible D match to TRBD1 (5 bases). The CDR3 spans 15 residues. With 5 bases removed from V and 4 bases from J, the gap between germline ends came to 17 bases. Per germline, CDR1 MNHEY and CDR2 SVGAGI. DNA for the CDR3: TGTGCCAGCAGTCACCGGAGGGGCCGGAGCACTGAAGCTTTCTTT. Translated: CASSHRRGRSTEAFF.

This chain connects TRBV5-6 to TRBJ2-2; 8 nucleotides line up with TRBD1. V dropped 4 bases and J dropped 5; count of bases not matched to a gene: 10. The length of the CDR3 is 16 residues. Per the germline V gene, CDR1 is SGHDT and CDR2 is YYEEEE. This CDR3 is CASSLIGQGRTGELFF. Here the CDR3 DNA reads TGTGCCAGCAGCCTGATCGGACAGGGACGAACCGGGGAGCTGTTTTTT.

With regard to this clone: Other DNA sequences within the sample encode an identical CDR3. The rearrangement links TRBV7-9 to TRBJ1-1; 7 nucleotides agree with TRBD1. J lost 1 base, V lost 3 bases, and 2 bases had no gene match. The CDR3 is made up of 14 amino acids. The V gene's germline CDR1 is SEHNR and CDR2 FQNEAQ (reference sequence). CDR3 loop: CASSLTGTNTEAFF. The DNA of the CDR3 is TGTGCCAGCAGCTTGACAGGGACGAACACTGAAGCTTTCTTT.

The V gene is TRBV19, the J gene TRBJ2-2, with 9 bases aligning to TRBD1. CDR3 length: 17 residues. CDR1 and CDR2 (germline): LNHDA, SQIVND (reference sequence). V lost 3 bases to trimming and J lost 3 bases; unmatched junction nucleotides: 8. Written as DNA, the CDR3 is TGTGCCAGTAGTATGCCCGGGACAGGGCGGCACACCGGGGAGCTGTTTTTT. Protein sequence: CASSMPGTGRHTGELFF.

This clone was seen just once. The chain is built from TRBV5-8 and TRBJ2-5; TRBD2 aligns across 13 bases. This CDR3 is built from 16 residues. Germline V gene lookup returns CDR1 SGHTS and CDR2 YDEGEE. The J segment lost 4 bases and the V segment lost 0 bases, leaving 3 bases of the junction unmatched. Here the CDR3 DNA reads TGTGCCAGCAGCTTGGGACTAGCGGGGGGTTTAGAGACCCAGTACTTC. It translates to CASSLGLAGGLETQYF.

The chain recombines TRBV5-1 with TRBJ2-1, with a weak D call TRBD1 (7 bases). Germline values: CDR1 SGHRS, CDR2 YFSETQ. With 2 bases removed from V and 3 bases from J, the gap between germline ends came to 18 bases. The CDR3 loop spans 17 amino acids. This CDR3 reads CASSFGERQGGYNEQFF. CDR3 DNA sequence: TGCGCCAGCAGCTTCGGAGAAAGACAGGGAGGCTACAATGAGCAGTTCTTC.

The chain recombines TRBV5-4 with TRBJ1-6, with 7 bases that match TRBD1. Losses at the gene ends were 4 bases for V and 7 bases for J; bases not matched to a gene: 8. The germline CDR1 and CDR2 sequences are SGHNT and YYREEE (reference sequence). The CDR3 loop spans 15 amino acids. CDR3 sequence (DNA): TGTGCCAGCAGCCGAACCGGGACAGTCAATTCACCCCTCCACTTT. The encoded protein is CASSRTGTVNSPLHF.

This clone was picked up one time. The J gene is TRBJ2-7, the V gene TRBV5-1, with 7 bases fitting TRBD2. V lost 5 bases to trimming and J lost 2 bases; unmatched junction nucleotides: 7. The CDR3 runs 14 residues. Looked up from germline, CDR1 is SGHRS and CDR2 is YFSETQ. CDR3 sequence (DNA): TGCGCCAGCAGGGCGGGGGTGCCCACCTACGAGCAGTACTTC. This translates into CASRAGVPTYEQYF.

The chain carries TRBV18 and TRBJ1-2, with D perhaps matching TRBD1 (5 bases). Looked up from germline, CDR1 is KGHSH and CDR2 is LQKENI. The ends were cut back, 2 bases at V and 3 bases at J, with 13 bases in the middle. CDR3 length: 15 amino acids. The CDR3 reads CASSPTQGPDYGYTF. The CDR3 DNA is TGTGCCAGCTCACCAACCCAGGGCCCTGACTATGGCTACACCTTC.

The count of this clone is one. The chain carries TRBV3-1 (or the pseudogene TRBV3-2) and TRBJ1-1, with D hard to call. Germline lookup yields CDR1 LGHDT and CDR2 YNNKEL (reference sequence). The CDR3 is 13 residues long. Trimming stripped 0 bases from V and 11 bases from J, with 13 bases between. CDR3 sequence reads: CASSQDNRSGAFF. The CDR3 DNA follows: TGTGCCAGCAGCCAAGATAACAGATCAGGCGCTTTCTTT.

The chain couples TRBV6-1 to TRBJ1-1; TRBD1 aligns across 7 bases. The CDR3 totals 15 residues. V lost 2 bases and J lost 1; bases outside the gene matches: 4. CDR1 is MNHNS, CDR2 SASEGT, per germline. This CDR3 is CASSEWDRANTEAFF. The CDR3 DNA sequence: TGTGCCAGCAGTGAATGGGACAGAGCGAACACTGAAGCTTTCTTT.

The chain employs TRBV7-2 and TRBJ1-1; unclear D gene. Germline V gene lookup returns CDR1 SGHTA and CDR2 FQGNSA. The V and J ends lost 6 bases and 0 bases respectively, with 11 bases between them. The CDR3 runs to 14 residues. This CDR3 reads CASSNQNLNTEAFF. CDR3 DNA sequence: TGTGCCAGCAGTAACCAGAACCTGAACACTGAAGCTTTCTTT. Full variable domain (remainder filled in from reference TRBV7-2 and TRBJ1-1): GAGVSQSPSNKVTEKGKDVELRCDPISGHTALYWYRQSLGQGLEFLIYFQGNSAPDKSGLPSDRFSAERTGGSVSTLTIQRTQQEDSAVYLCASSNQNLNTEAFFGQGTRLTVV.

The gene calls are TRBV18 and TRBJ1-2, with 7 positions matching TRBD1. The CDR3 is 15 residues long. V lost 3 bases, J lost 3 bases, and 7 bases stayed unmatched. Germline V gene sequence: CDR1 KGHSH, CDR2 LQKENI. CDR3 residues: CASSPGTDKDYGYTF. CDR3 DNA sequence: TGTGCCAGCTCACCTGGGACAGATAAGGACTATGGCTACACCTTC.

V and J are TRBV6-1 and TRBJ1-2, with 7 bases aligning to TRBD1. Germline V gene sequence: CDR1 MNHNS, CDR2 SASEGT. The CDR3 runs to 15 residues. V shed 5 bases and J 2 bases; nucleotides not matched to a gene: 8. CDR3 coding DNA: TGTGCCAGCAGTTCTTTGGGACAGCAAAACTATGGCTACACCTTC. Amino acids: CASSSLGQQNYGYTF.

The CDR3 spells CASSARTAGPQAFF. Here the CDR3 DNA reads TGTGCCAGTAGTGCTCGGACTGCCGGTCCTCAAGCTTTCTTT. The genes are TRBV19 and TRBJ1-1; D not resolved. The germline gives CDR1 LNHDA, CDR2 SQIVND (reference sequence). The CDR3 length is 14 residues. Trimming took off 5 bases at V and 9 bases at J, with 19 bases between the two ends.